Listed here is a single T cell receptor beta chain. V shed 0 bases and J shed 8 bases, with 14 bases lying between them. The germline CDR1 and CDR2 sequences are SGHNT and YYREEE (reference sequence). This CDR3 region has 15 residues. This entry is derived from a study of T cell responses to AZD1222 COVID-19 vaccine. Measured with immunoSEQ multiplex PCR; TCRdb has only the in-frame clones, and not every one. The top ten hold less than 9% of the sample, which has roughly 51,000 clones, 80% to 90% seen once. This TCR was sampled from an adult who received the AZD1222 COVID-19 vaccine. The rearrangement links TRBV5-4 to TRBJ1-4, with D tentatively TRBD1 (6 bases). This specimen consisted of peripheral blood, obtained 28 days after the second AZD1222 dose. The CDR3 coding sequence is TGTGCCAGCAGCTTGGATATAGGGGGAGAAGAAAAACTGTTTTTT. Residues: CASSLDIGGEEKLFF.